What follows are 22 T cell receptor beta chains derived from one specimen sequenced in a study of technical replicates of blood from a handful of donors. Profiled with immunoSEQ multiplex PCR; TCRdb holds only in-frame clones, not every one. Of 74,000 or so clones listed, around 92% were seen once; the top ten hold 0.37%. Material: T cells isolated from PBMCs. These receptors were obtained from a human donor in good health.

A single count supports this clone. This rearrangement joins TRBV28 to TRBJ2-7; D remains unclear. Germline V gives CDR1 MDHEN, CDR2 SYDVKM. The CDR3 contains 12 residues. Trimming took 4 bases from V and 3 from J, leaving 7 bases between them. CDR3 residues: CASSYLRYEQYF. The CDR3 nucleotides are TGTGCCAGCAGTTATTTGCGCTACGAGCAGTACTTC.

The V call is TRBV19, the J call TRBJ1-5, with 7 bases matching TRBD1. CDR3 length: 16 residues. Per germline, CDR1 LNHDA and CDR2 SQIVND (reference sequence). V lost 5 bases to trimming and J lost 4 bases; unmatched junction nucleotides: 11. CDR3 residues: CASSLPSGGPNQPQHF. CDR3 DNA: TGTGCCAGTAGTCTACCCTCAGGGGGGCCTAATCAGCCCCAGCATTTT.

V gene TRBV6-1 combines with J gene TRBJ2-1, with 10 bases lining up with TRBD2. The CDR3 consists of 14 residues. The germline V gene encodes CDR1 MNHNS and CDR2 SASEGT. Trimming took 8 bases from V and 2 from J; bases not matched to a gene: 3. Written as DNA, the CDR3 is TGTGCCAGCCGACTAGCGGGCCCCTACAATGAGCAGTTCTTC. It yields the protein CASRLAGPYNEQFF.

J is TRBJ2-7 and V is TRBV9, with D hard to call. Per germline, CDR1 SGDLS and CDR2 YYNGEE. Trimming pared 1 base from V and 1 base from J, leaving 9 bases between. This CDR3 spans 14 amino acids. The CDR3 reads CASSVMAASYEQYF. The CDR3 DNA reads TGTGCCAGCAGCGTAATGGCCGCTTCCTACGAGCAGTACTTC.

The DNA of the CDR3 is TGTGCCAGCAGTTTTGGACAGGGACCAGGTGAAGCTTTCTTT. Protein product: CASSFGQGPGEAFF. The chain joins TRBV27 to TRBJ1-1; 8 bases fit TRBD1. The J segment lost 7 bases and the V segment lost 3 bases, leaving 7 bases of the junction unmatched. The CDR3 runs 14 residues. The germline V gene encodes CDR1 MNHEY and CDR2 SMNVEV (reference sequence).

The CDR3 DNA reads as TGCGCCAGCAGCCTAACAGGGGGCAATCAGCCCCAGCATTTT. Translation: CASSLTGGNQPQHF. The chain carries TRBV5-1 and TRBJ1-5; 7 nucleotides line up with TRBD1. V shed 4 bases, J shed 2 bases, and the junction held 3 bases outside the gene matches. The CDR3 covers 14 residues. Germline CDR1 SGHRS, CDR2 YFSETQ.

Comment on this clone: A read error may produce the germline difference seen at one junction end. The chain joins TRBV7-2 to TRBJ2-1; 11 bases fit TRBD2. Looked up from germline, CDR1 is SGHTA and CDR2 is FQGNSA. The CDR3 contains 15 residues. The CDR3 region has the DNA TGTGCCAGCAGGTTAGCGGGAGGGTACTACAATGAGCAGTTCTTC. Amino acids: CASRLAGGYYNEQFF.

The rearrangement links TRBV4-1 to TRBJ2-5, with D possibly TRBD2 on 5 matching bases. V lost 0 bases, J lost 0 bases, and 14 bases lay in between. Germline V gives CDR1 MGHRA, CDR2 YSYEKL. The CDR3 totals 17 residues. The CDR3: CASSQEREGLYQETQYF. The CDR3 region has the DNA TGCGCCAGCAGCCAAGAACGAGAGGGCCTGTACCAAGAGACCCAGTACTTC.

This clone was detected once. V is TRBV7-2 and J is TRBJ2-7, with TRBD1 matching 9 bases. V shed 8 bases, J shed 3 bases, and the junction held 8 bases outside the gene matches. Germline CDR1 reads SGHTA; CDR2 reads FQGNSA. CDR3 length: 14 amino acids. The CDR3 reads CASVRTGQGYEQYF. DNA for the CDR3: TGTGCCAGCGTACGGACGGGACAGGGCTACGAGCAGTACTTC.

The chain carries TRBV7-2 and TRBJ2-7; 7 bases match TRBD1. This CDR3 spans 14 amino acids. V lost 1 base and J lost 2; bases outside the gene matches: 2. Per the germline V gene, CDR1 is SGHTA and CDR2 is FQGNSA. The CDR3 protein is CASSLEGAAYEQYF. Written as DNA, the CDR3 is TGTGCCAGCAGCTTAGAGGGGGCCGCCTACGAGCAGTACTTC.

The rearrangement uses TRBV5-6 and TRBJ2-7; 7 positions match TRBD1. CDR3 size: 17 residues. Germline trimming cut 5 bases from V and 1 base from J; bases unmatched to any gene: 15. Germline-derived CDR1 and CDR2 are SGHDT and YYEEEE. The CDR3 loop is CASSFSRTGLRSYEQYF. DNA of the CDR3: TGTGCCAGCAGTTTCTCCCGGACAGGTCTAAGGTCCTACGAGCAGTACTTC.

This clone was detected only once. The V gene is TRBV18, the J gene TRBJ1-1; D is perhaps TRBD1 (5 bases). V lost 2 bases and J lost 1, with 8 bases in between. Germline CDR1 and CDR2: KGHSH and LQKENI. The CDR3 covers 14 residues. CDR3 residues: CASSPGTANTEAFF. DNA of the CDR3: TGTGCCAGCTCACCAGGGACTGCGAACACTGAAGCTTTCTTT.

The J gene is TRBJ1-4, the V gene TRBV6-1; D is unresolved. V gave up 7 bases and J gave up 0 bases, with 6 bases separating them. From germline, CDR1 is MNHNS and CDR2 SASEGT. The CDR3 totals 13 residues. Written as DNA, the CDR3 is TGTGCCAGCAACTTTGCAACTAATGAAAAACTGTTTTTT. Amino acid sequence: CASNFATNEKLFF.

The chain is built from TRBV5-4 and TRBJ2-5; possible D gene TRBD2, 7 bases. The CDR3 has 13 residues. The germline gives CDR1 SGHNT, CDR2 YYREEE (reference sequence). The germline V and J ends were trimmed by 5 bases and 4 bases, with 12 bases remaining between them. CDR3: CASRERGGETQYF. CDR3 DNA sequence: TGTGCCAGCAGGGAGAGGGGGGGAGAGACCCAGTACTTC.

The V gene is TRBV19, the J gene TRBJ1-1, with a tentative D call TRBD1 (5 bases). V gave up 6 bases and J gave up 4 bases, with 24 bases separating them. There are 17 residues in the CDR3. Germline CDR1 and CDR2: LNHDA and SQIVND (reference sequence). Here the CDR3 DNA reads TGTGCCAGTAGCCTTAGTCGCCCTGGCCAGGGAGGCACTGAAGCTTTCTTT. Protein: CASSLSRPGQGGTEAFF. Based on the CDR3 plus reference TRBV19 and TRBJ1-1, the full variable domain is DGGITQSPKYLFRKEGQNVTLSCEQNLNHDAMYWYRQDPGQGLRLIYYSQIVNDFQKGDIAEGYSVSREKKESFPLTVTSAQKNPTAFYLCASSLSRPGQGGTEAFFGQGTRLTVV.

The V and J genes are TRBV10-3 and TRBJ1-3; 8 bases are a match to TRBD1. The CDR3 length is 16 residues. Germline CDR1 reads ENHRY; CDR2 reads SYGVKD. The J segment lost 0 bases and the V segment lost 6 bases, leaving 7 bases of the junction unmatched. CDR3 in amino acids: CAIRHDRGLSGNTIYF. The CDR3 DNA reads TGTGCCATCAGACACGACAGGGGCCTCTCTGGAAACACCATATATTTT.

This chain joins TRBV28 and TRBJ2-3, with D possibly being TRBD1 (5 bases). This CDR3 has 14 residues. CDR1 MDHEN and CDR2 SYDVKM come from the germline V gene. Trimming stripped 3 bases from V and 1 base from J, with 8 bases between. In DNA form, the CDR3 reads TGTGCCAGCAGTTTCTTGACAGGCACAGATACGCAGTATTTT. Its protein is CASSFLTGTDTQYF.

The rearrangement joins TRBV4-2 to TRBJ2-2; 7 bases agree with TRBD2. The V gene's germline CDR1 is LGHNA and CDR2 YNFKEQ. The V gene end was trimmed by 0 bases and the J gene end by 4 bases; junction bases not matched to a gene: 8. The CDR3 extends over 17 amino acids. Here the CDR3 DNA reads TGTGCCAGCAGCCAAGAGCCGGTAGCGGGCCTCACCGGGGAGCTGTTTTTT. Its protein product is CASSQEPVAGLTGELFF.

The chain links TRBV6-5 to TRBJ2-7; TRBD1 might be the D (7 bases). This CDR3 has 12 amino acids. The germline V gene has CDR1 MNHEY and CDR2 SVGAGI. V lost 6 bases and J lost 5, with 11 bases in between. The CDR3 is CASRQGRNEQYF. Here the CDR3 DNA reads TGTGCCAGCAGACAGGGGAGGAACGAGCAGTACTTC.

J is TRBJ2-7 and V is TRBV5-4, with 11 bases identical to TRBD2. CDR1 and CDR2 (germline): SGHNT, YYREEE (reference sequence). Trimming at V came to 6 bases and at J to 0 bases, leaving 5 bases not matched to a gene. CDR3 length: 15 residues. CDR3 DNA: TGTGCCAGCACCTGGGGACTAGCGGACTCCTACGAGCAGTACTTC. This codes for CASTWGLADSYEQYF.

The V call is TRBV11-3, the J call TRBJ2-1, with no clear D. V lost 4 bases and J 3 bases, leaving 13 bases between the germline ends. CDR3 length equals 15 residues. Germline V CDR1 and CDR2: SGHNT, YENEEA. CDR3: CASSSSSSFYNEQFF. DNA for the CDR3: TGTGCCAGCAGCTCCTCTAGTTCCTTCTACAATGAGCAGTTCTTC.

This chain joins TRBV9 and TRBJ2-5, with 8 bases aligning to TRBD1. The V segment lost 0 bases and the J segment 5 bases; nucleotides outside the gene matches: 3. This CDR3 has 14 residues. The V gene's germline CDR1 is SGDLS and CDR2 YYNGEE. Here the CDR3 DNA reads TGTGCCAGCAGCGTAGAGACAGGGGCCGAGACCCAGTACTTC. It is translated as CASSVETGAETQYF.